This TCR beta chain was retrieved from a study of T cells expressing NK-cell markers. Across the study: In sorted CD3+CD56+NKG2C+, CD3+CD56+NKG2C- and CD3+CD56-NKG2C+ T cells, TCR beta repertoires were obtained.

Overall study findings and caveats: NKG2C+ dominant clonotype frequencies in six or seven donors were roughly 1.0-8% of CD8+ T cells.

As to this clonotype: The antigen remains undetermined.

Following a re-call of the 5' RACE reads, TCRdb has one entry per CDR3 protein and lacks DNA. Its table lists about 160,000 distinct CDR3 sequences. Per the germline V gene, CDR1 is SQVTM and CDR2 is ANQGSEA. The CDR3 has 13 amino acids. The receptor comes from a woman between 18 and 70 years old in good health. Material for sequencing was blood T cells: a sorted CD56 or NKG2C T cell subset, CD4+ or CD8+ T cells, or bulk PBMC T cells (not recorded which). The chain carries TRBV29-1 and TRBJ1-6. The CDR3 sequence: CSVIEFYNSPLHF.